This is a list of T cell receptor beta chains from one sample in a study of cytomegalovirus exposure and HLA in healthy donors. Here immunoSEQ multiplex PCR was the method, and the copy in TCRdb shows in-frame clones only, minus some. The sample includes under 150,000 clones, around three quarters of them seen just once. Sample: PBMCs. All receptors derive from a woman aged 55-69 years in good health and CMV-seropositive. The CDR3 runs from the conserved cysteine through the conserved F or W. The order of the fields is D gene, J gene, V gene, clone size, CDR3 protein, CDR3 DNA. A D gene is named only where the DNA matches it firmly. Not every row has a clone size; where given, it reads once, few, many or a size class.

>-|TRBJ1-1|TRBV7-3|-
CASSLSRDTEAFF
TGTGCCAGCAGCTTAAGCAGGGACACTGAAGCTTTCTTT
>-|TRBJ1-1|TRBV6-6|few
CASRPHTGVNTEAFF
TGTGCCAGCAGACCACATACAGGAGTCAACACTGAAGCTTTCTTT
>-|TRBJ1-3|TRBV9|-
CASSVESPLGNTIYF
TGTGCCAGCAGCGTAGAGAGCCCGCTGGGAAACACCATATATTTT
>TRBD1|TRBJ2-7|TRBV27|-
CASSPQGTGVPYEQYF
TGTGCCAGCAGCCCTCAAGGGACAGGGGTCCCCTACGAGCAGTACTTC
>-|TRBJ1-1|TRBV2|-
CASSDFSSVGSAFF
TGTGCCAGCAGTGATTTCTCGTCAGTGGGGAGCGCTTTCTTT
>TRBD1|TRBJ1-2|TRBV7-3|-
CASSSSQGAGYTF
TGTGCCAGCAGCTCCTCACAGGGGGCTGGCTACACCTTC
>-|TRBJ2-3|TRBV27|-
CASSSRGADTQYF
TGTGCCAGCAGTTCCAGGGGGGCAGATACGCAGTATTTT
>-|TRBJ2-7|TRBV10-1|-
CASSEGGLEQYF
TGCGCCAGCAGTGAGGGAGGGCTCGAGCAGTACTTC
>TRBD1|TRBJ1-2|TRBV28|-
CATRDRGSYGYTF
TGTGCCACAAGAGACAGGGGTTCCTATGGCTACACCTTC
>TRBD1|TRBJ1-1|TRBV5-1|-
CASSSGQGEYTEAFF
TGCGCCAGCAGCTCTGGACAGGGGGAGTACACTGAAGCTTTCTTT
>-|TRBJ1-1|TRBV21-1|few
CASSKGRGYTEAFF
TGTGCCAGCAGCAAAGGGAGGGGATACACTGAAGCTTTCTTT
>-|TRBJ2-2|TRBV6-5|few
CATGQGGIGELFF
TGTGCCACCGGACAGGGAGGGATCGGGGAGCTGTTTTTT
>TRBD2|TRBJ2-5|TRBV6-5|-
CASSHRTRKETQYF
TGTGCCAGCAGTCATAGGACTAGGAAAGAGACCCAGTACTTC
>-|TRBJ2-7|TRBV6-5|-
CASSLVSPRGYEQYF
TGTGCCAGCAGTTTGGTCTCTCCTAGGGGCTACGAGCAGTACTTC
>-|TRBJ2-3|TRBV14|-
CASSQQASGTDTQYF
TGTGCCAGCAGCCAACAGGCTAGCGGCACAGATACGCAGTATTTT
>-|TRBJ1-5|TRBV5-6|-
CASSGGTGTFRNQPQHF
TGTGCCAGCAGCGGAGGAACCGGGACATTCCGCAATCAGCCCCAGCATTTT
>TRBD1|TRBJ1-6|TRBV9|-
CASSPQQGLRSPLHF
TGTGCCAGCAGCCCGCAACAGGGGCTACGGTCACCCCTCCACTTT
>-|TRBJ1-5|TRBV6-5|-
CASTRASNQPQHF
TGTGCCAGCACGAGGGCTAGCAATCAGCCCCAGCATTTT
>-|TRBJ2-2|TRBV11-2|few
CASSPTRANTGELFF
TGTGCCAGCAGCCCCACTAGGGCGAACACCGGGGAGCTGTTTTTT
>-|TRBJ1-2|TRBV14|-
CASERENYGYTF
TGTGCCAGCGAACGGGAGAACTATGGCTACACCTTC
>-|TRBJ2-1|TRBV18|-
CASSSPSSYNEQFF
TGTGCCAGCTCGTCCCCCAGCTCCTACAATGAGCAGTTCTTC
>TRBD1|TRBJ1-6|TRBV7-9|-
CASSYGTGTYNSPLHF
TGTGCCAGCAGCTATGGGACAGGGACTTATAATTCACCCCTCCACTTT
>-|TRBJ2-7|TRBV5-1|-
CASSLDPGSPYEQYF
TGCGCCAGCAGCTTGGATCCAGGGTCCCCCTACGAGCAGTACTTC
>-|TRBJ2-3|TRBV27|-
CASSLVARDTQYF
TGTGCCAGCAGTTTAGTGGCTCGAGATACGCAGTATTTT
>-|TRBJ1-1|TRBV5-4|-
CASSLLAGVTEAFF
TGTGCCAGCAGCTTGTTGGCTGGTGTCACTGAAGCTTTCTTT
>TRBD2|TRBJ2-3|TRBV5-6|-
CASSLRLAGLDTQYF
TGTGCCAGCAGCTTGCGGCTAGCGGGATTAGATACGCAGTATTTT
>TRBD1|TRBJ1-2|TRBV29-1|few
CSDGMTGSNYGYTF
TGCAGCGACGGCATGACAGGGAGTAACTATGGCTACACCTTC
>TRBD1|TRBJ2-7|TRBV6-5|once
CASSPGQGAYEQYF
TGTGCCAGCAGCCCTGGACAGGGGGCCTACGAGCAGTACTTC
>-|TRBJ2-3|TRBV7-9|few
CASSLASAGDTQYF
TGTGCCAGCAGCTTAGCCAGCGCGGGAGATACGCAGTATTTT
>-|TRBJ1-5|TRBV6-1|-
CASSESGDTANQPQHF
TGTGCCAGCAGTGAAAGTGGGGACACTGCTAATCAGCCCCAGCATTTT
>TRBD2|TRBJ2-3|TRBV9|few
CASSVQAGGTDTQYF
TGTGCCAGCAGCGTACAAGCGGGGGGCACAGATACGCAGTATTTT
>TRBD1|TRBJ2-7|TRBV29-1|-
CSARQGSTEQYF
TGCAGCGCCAGACAGGGGTCCACCGAGCAGTACTTC
>TRBD1|TRBJ2-7|TRBV6-5|-
CASSDWTGDKQYF
TGTGCCAGCAGTGATTGGACAGGGGACAAGCAGTACTTC
>-|TRBJ2-3|TRBV9|-
CASSVGAGEQGASTDTQYF
TGTGCCAGCAGCGTCGGAGCGGGGGAACAGGGGGCGAGCACAGATACGCAGTATTTT
>-|TRBJ1-2|TRBV10-3|-
CAITGFNYGYTF
TGTGCCATCACAGGGTTCAACTATGGCTACACCTTC
>-|TRBJ1-3|TRBV21-1|-
CASSKAAPRSGNTIYF
TGTGCCAGCAGCAAAGCAGCCCCCCGCTCTGGAAACACCATATATTTT
>TRBD1|TRBJ1-4|TRBV5-1|-
CASSSGQGHEKLFF
TGCGCCAGCAGCTCAGGACAGGGGCATGAAAAACTGTTTTTT
>TRBD1|TRBJ1-1|TRBV7-9|-
CASSLGQMNTEAFF
TGTGCCAGCAGCTTGGGACAGATGAACACTGAAGCTTTCTTT
>TRBD1|TRBJ2-7|TRBV6-5|-
CASSYRIGTGIYEQYF
TGTGCCAGCAGTTACCGAATCGGGACAGGGATATACGAGCAGTACTTC
>-|TRBJ1-2|TRBV29-1|-
CSVRPDSTYGYTF
TGCAGCGTCCGCCCGGACAGTACTTATGGCTACACCTTC
>-|TRBJ1-1|TRBV5-1|-
CASSGVKAGHEAFF
TGCGCCAGCAGCGGCGTCAAGGCAGGGCATGAAGCTTTCTTT
>TRBD1|TRBJ1-1|TRBV6-1|-
CASSERTGRITEAFF
TGTGCCAGCAGTGAGCGGACAGGGCGAATCACTGAAGCTTTCTTT
>TRBD1|TRBJ1-5|TRBV27|-
CASSSRTGWWNQPQHF
TGTGCCAGCAGTTCTAGGACAGGGTGGTGGAATCAGCCCCAGCATTTT
>TRBD2|TRBJ2-3|TRBV11-3|-
CASSSGTSGGTDTQYF
TGTGCCAGCAGCTCCGGGACTAGCGGGGGTACAGATACGCAGTATTTT
>TRBD1|TRBJ1-1|TRBV16|-
CASSHTGGNTEAFF
TGTGCCAGCAGCCATACAGGGGGCAACACTGAAGCTTTCTTT
>-|TRBJ2-5|TRBV21-1|-
CASSIPSREEETQYF
TGTGCCAGCAGCATCCCCTCAAGGGAGGAAGAGACCCAGTACTTC
>-|TRBJ2-1|TRBV5-1|-
CASSLASDRQFF
TGCGCCAGCAGCTTGGCGAGTGACAGGCAGTTCTTC
>-|TRBJ2-7|TRBV7-3|-
CASSTRRGGEQYF
TGTGCCAGCAGCACCAGAAGGGGCGGCGAGCAGTACTTC
>TRBD1|TRBJ1-5|TRBV2|-
CASSGQGAKQPQHF
TGTGCCAGCAGTGGTCAGGGGGCGAAACAGCCCCAGCATTTT
>-|TRBJ1-5|TRBV5-5|once
CASSLGPNSQPQHF
TGTGCCAGCAGCCTGGGGCCCAACAGTCAGCCCCAGCATTTT
>-|TRBJ1-4|TRBV7-2|-
CASTPTGGAGNEKLFF
TGTGCCAGCACCCCTACGGGGGGCGCCGGTAATGAAAAACTGTTTTTT